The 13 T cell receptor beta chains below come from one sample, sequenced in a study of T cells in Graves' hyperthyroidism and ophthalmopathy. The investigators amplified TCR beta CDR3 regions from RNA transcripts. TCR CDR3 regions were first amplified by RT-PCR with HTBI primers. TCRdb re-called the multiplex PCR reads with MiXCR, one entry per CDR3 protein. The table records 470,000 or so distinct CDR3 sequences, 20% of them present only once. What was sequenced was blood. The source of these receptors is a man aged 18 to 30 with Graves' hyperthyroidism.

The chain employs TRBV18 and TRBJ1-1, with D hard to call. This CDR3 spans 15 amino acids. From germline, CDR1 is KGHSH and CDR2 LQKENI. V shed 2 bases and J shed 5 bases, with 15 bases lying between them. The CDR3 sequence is CASSPGMTPRTEAFF. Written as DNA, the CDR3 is TGTGCCAGCTCACCAGGCATGACCCCCCGGACTGAAGCTTTCTTT.

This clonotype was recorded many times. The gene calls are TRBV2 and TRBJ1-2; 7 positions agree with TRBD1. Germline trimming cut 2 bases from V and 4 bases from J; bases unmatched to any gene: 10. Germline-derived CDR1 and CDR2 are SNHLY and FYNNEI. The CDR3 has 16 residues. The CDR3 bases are TGTGCCAGCAGTGAAATGGGACAGAGTTTTGTCTATGGCTACACCTTC. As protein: CASSEMGQSFVYGYTF.

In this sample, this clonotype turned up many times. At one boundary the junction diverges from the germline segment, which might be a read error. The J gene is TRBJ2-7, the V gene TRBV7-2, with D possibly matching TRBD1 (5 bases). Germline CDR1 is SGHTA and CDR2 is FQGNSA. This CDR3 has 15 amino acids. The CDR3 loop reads CASSLAAGSSYEQYF. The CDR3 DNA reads TGCGCCAGCAGTTTGGCCGCAGGGTCGTCCTACGAGCAGTACTTC.

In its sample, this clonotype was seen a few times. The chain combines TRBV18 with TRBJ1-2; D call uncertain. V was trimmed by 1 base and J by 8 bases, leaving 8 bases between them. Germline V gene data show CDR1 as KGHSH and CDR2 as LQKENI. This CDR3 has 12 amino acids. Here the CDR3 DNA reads TGTGCCAGCTCACCACTACCTGGGGGCTACACCTTC. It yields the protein CASSPLPGGYTF.

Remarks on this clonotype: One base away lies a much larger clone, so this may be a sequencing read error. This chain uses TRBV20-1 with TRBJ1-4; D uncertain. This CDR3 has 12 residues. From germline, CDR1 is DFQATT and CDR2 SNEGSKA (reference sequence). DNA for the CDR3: TGCACTGCCAGGAGAACTAATGAAAAACTGTTTTTT. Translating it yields CTARRTNEKLFF.

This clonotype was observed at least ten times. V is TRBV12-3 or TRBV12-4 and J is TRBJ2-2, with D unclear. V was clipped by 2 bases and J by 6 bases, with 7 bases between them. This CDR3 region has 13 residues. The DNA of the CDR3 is TGTGCCAGCAGTTTATGGGATTCCGGGGAGCTGTTTTTT. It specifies CASSLWDSGELFF.

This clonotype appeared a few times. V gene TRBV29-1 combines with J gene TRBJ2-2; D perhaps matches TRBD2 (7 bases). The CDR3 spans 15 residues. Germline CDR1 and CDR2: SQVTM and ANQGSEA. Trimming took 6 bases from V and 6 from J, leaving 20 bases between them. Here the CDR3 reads CSVPGRGKSAGELFF. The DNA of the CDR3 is TGCAGCGTCCCTGGGAGGGGGAAGTCGGCCGGGGAGCTGTTTTTT.

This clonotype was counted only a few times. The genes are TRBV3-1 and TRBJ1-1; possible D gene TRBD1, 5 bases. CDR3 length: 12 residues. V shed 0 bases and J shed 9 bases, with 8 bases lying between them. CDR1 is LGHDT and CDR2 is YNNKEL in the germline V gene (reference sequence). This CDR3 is CASSQDNRQAFF. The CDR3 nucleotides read TGTGCCAGCAGCCAAGATAACAGGCAAGCTTTCTTT.

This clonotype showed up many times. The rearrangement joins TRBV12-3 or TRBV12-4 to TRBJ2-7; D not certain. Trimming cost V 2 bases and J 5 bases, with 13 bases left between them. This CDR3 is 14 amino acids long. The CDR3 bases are TGTGCCAGCAGTTTATGGCCTCAGCCCCACGAGCAGTACTTC. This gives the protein CASSLWPQPHEQYF.

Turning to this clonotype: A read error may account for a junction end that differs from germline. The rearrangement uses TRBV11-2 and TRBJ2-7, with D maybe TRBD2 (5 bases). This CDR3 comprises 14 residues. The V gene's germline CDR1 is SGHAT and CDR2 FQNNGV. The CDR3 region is CVSSLVVSDYEQYF. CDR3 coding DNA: TGTGTCAGCAGCTTAGTGGTTAGCGACTACGAGCAGTACTTC.

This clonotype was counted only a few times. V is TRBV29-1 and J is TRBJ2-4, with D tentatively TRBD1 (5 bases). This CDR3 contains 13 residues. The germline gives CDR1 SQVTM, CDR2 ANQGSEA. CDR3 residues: CSALQGSKNIQYF. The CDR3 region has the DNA TGCAGTGCCCTGCAGGGATCCAAAAACATTCAGTACTTC.

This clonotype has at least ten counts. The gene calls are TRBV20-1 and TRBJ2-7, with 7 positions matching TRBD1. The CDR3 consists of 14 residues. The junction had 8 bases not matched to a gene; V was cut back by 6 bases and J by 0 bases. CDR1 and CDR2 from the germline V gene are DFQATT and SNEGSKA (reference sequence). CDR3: CSASRDSNSYEQYF. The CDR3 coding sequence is TGCAGTGCGAGCCGGGACAGTAACTCCTACGAGCAGTACTTC.

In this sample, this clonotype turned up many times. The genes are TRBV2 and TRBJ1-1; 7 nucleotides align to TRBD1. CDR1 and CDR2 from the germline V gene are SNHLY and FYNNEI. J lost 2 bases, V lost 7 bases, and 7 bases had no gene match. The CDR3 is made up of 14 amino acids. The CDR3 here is CASTRQGPNTEAFF. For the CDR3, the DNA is TGTGCCAGCACCCGACAGGGACCCAACACTGAAGCTTTCTTT.